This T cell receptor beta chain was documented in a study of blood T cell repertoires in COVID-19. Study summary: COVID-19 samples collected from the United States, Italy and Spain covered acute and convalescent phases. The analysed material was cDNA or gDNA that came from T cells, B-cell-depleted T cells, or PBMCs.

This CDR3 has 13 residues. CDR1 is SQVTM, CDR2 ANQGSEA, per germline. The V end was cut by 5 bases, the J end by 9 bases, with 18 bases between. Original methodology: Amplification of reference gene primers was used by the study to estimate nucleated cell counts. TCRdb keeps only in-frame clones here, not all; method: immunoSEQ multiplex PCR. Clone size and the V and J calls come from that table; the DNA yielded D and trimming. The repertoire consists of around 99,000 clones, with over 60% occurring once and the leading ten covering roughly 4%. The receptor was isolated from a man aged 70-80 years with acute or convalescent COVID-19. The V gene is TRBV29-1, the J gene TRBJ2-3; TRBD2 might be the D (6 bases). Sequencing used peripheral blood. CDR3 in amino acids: CSVRTTPQGTQYF. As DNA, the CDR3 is TGCAGCGTTCGGACTACCCCACAAGGGACGCAGTATTTT.